This T cell receptor (beta chain) comes out of a study of OX40 agonist ivuxolimab in advanced cancers. The wider study: Males comprised roughly four fifths of the group, whose mean age was about 61 years (range roughly 20 to 90).

The study's findings and limits: The 0.1-3.0 mg/kg partial responders had among the lowest clonal expansion.

Only in-frame clones appear in the TCRdb table, and some are missing; sequencing was by immunoSEQ multiplex PCR. The profile shows about 62,000 clones, about 92% of them singletons. The CDR3 runs 14 residues. V was clipped by 8 bases and J by 8 bases, with 21 bases between them. The germline gives CDR1 MNHNY, CDR2 SVGAGI (reference sequence). About this clone: Antigen: not known.

This receptor was identified in an adult with an advanced solid tumor such as melanoma, head and neck, liver or kidney cancer. The material sequenced was CD4+ or CD8+ T cells sorted from blood, taken in a trial of the OX40 agonist ivuxolimab. This chain joins TRBV6-6 and TRBJ1-2, with TRBD1 as a possible D gene (6 bases). The CDR3 sequence is CASFEASGVGGYTF. The CDR3 region has the DNA TGTGCCAGCTTTGAGGCCTCAGGGGTTGGGGGCTACACCTTC.